The rows below give T cell receptor beta chains drawn from one sample of a study of graft-versus-host responses after intestinal transplantation. TCRdb's copy holds only in-frame clones and misses some; the assay was immunoSEQ multiplex PCR. The sample shows about 70,000 clones, 90% of them seen only once. These TCRs are of unknown antigen specificity. Specimen: unstimulated CD8+ T cells sorted from spleen or lymph node cells, collected before transplant. These receptors all come from a human donor who was the organ donor for an intestinal transplant. Each CDR3 is given with its conserved first and last residue. Each record gives: V gene, J gene, D gene, CDR3 length, clone size, CDR3 protein, CDR3 DNA. D genes are given only for firm matches. Where a row states a size, it is once, few, many or the class of an expanded clone; other rows omit it.

V gene: TRBV7-2
J gene: TRBJ2-1
D gene: NA
CDR3 length: 13
clone size: NA
CDR3 protein: CASSLVEVYEQFF
CDR3 DNA: TGTGCCAGCAGCTTAGTTGAGGTCTATGAGCAGTTCTTC

V gene: TRBV6-5
J gene: TRBJ1-2
D gene: NA
CDR3 length: 15
clone size: NA
CDR3 protein: CASSNSGATLDGYTF
CDR3 DNA: TGTGCCAGCAGTAATTCAGGGGCCACCCTGGATGGCTACACCTTC

V gene: TRBV28
J gene: TRBJ1-6
D gene: NA
CDR3 length: 11
clone size: NA
CDR3 protein: CASTDGSPLHF
CDR3 DNA: TGTGCCAGCACTGATGGCTCACCCCTCCACTTT

V gene: TRBV19
J gene: TRBJ2-3
D gene: NA
CDR3 length: 15
clone size: NA
CDR3 protein: CASSILRGGTDTQYF
CDR3 DNA: TGTGCCAGTAGCATCCTCCGCGGCGGCACAGATACGCAGTATTTT

V gene: TRBV27
J gene: TRBJ2-2
D gene: NA
CDR3 length: 14
clone size: NA
CDR3 protein: CASSLSSNTGELFF
CDR3 DNA: TGTGCCAGCAGTTTATCGAGCAACACCGGGGAGCTGTTTTTT

V gene: TRBV4-2
J gene: TRBJ1-2
D gene: NA
CDR3 length: 14
clone size: NA
CDR3 protein: CASSQEGQGYGYTF
CDR3 DNA: TGTGCCAGCAGCCAAGAAGGTCAGGGCTATGGCTACACCTTC

V gene: TRBV27
J gene: TRBJ1-5
D gene: NA
CDR3 length: 14
clone size: NA
CDR3 protein: CASSSLTGNQPQHF
CDR3 DNA: TGTGCCAGCAGTTCCCTAACAGGGAATCAGCCCCAGCATTTT

V gene: TRBV5-4
J gene: TRBJ1-6
D gene: NA
CDR3 length: 15
clone size: few
CDR3 protein: CASSLGGGDNSPLHF
CDR3 DNA: TGTGCCAGCAGCTTGGGGGGAGGGGATAATTCACCCCTCCACTTT

V gene: TRBV6-1
J gene: TRBJ1-3
D gene: NA
CDR3 length: 17
clone size: few
CDR3 protein: CASSEAWRASSGNTIYF
CDR3 DNA: TGTGCCAGCAGTGAAGCGTGGAGAGCTTCCTCTGGAAACACCATATATTTT

V gene: TRBV4-3
J gene: TRBJ1-2
D gene: NA
CDR3 length: 15
clone size: NA
CDR3 protein: CASSQDLQQNYGYTF
CDR3 DNA: TGCGCCAGCAGCCAAGACCTACAGCAAAACTATGGCTACACCTTC

V gene: TRBV13
J gene: TRBJ2-5
D gene: TRBD2
CDR3 length: 17
clone size: NA
CDR3 protein: CASSSGTSGGLQETQYF
CDR3 DNA: TGTGCCAGCAGCTCCGGGACTAGCGGGGGGCTGCAAGAGACCCAGTACTTC

V gene: TRBV27
J gene: TRBJ2-1
D gene: TRBD2
CDR3 length: 14
clone size: NA
CDR3 protein: CASSLAGGYNEQFF
CDR3 DNA: TGTGCCAGCAGTTTGGCGGGGGGATACAATGAGCAGTTCTTC

V gene: TRBV5-4
J gene: TRBJ1-1
D gene: NA
CDR3 length: 13
clone size: NA
CDR3 protein: CASSFRTNTEAFF
CDR3 DNA: TGTGCCAGCAGCTTTCGAACAAACACTGAAGCTTTCTTT

V gene: TRBV5-1
J gene: TRBJ2-3
D gene: TRBD2
CDR3 length: 18
clone size: NA
CDR3 protein: CASSFEASGDLLTDTQYF
CDR3 DNA: TGCGCCAGCAGCTTCGAGGCTAGCGGGGACTTACTCACAGATACGCAGTATTTT

V gene: TRBV11-3
J gene: TRBJ2-2
D gene: NA
CDR3 length: 14
clone size: NA
CDR3 protein: CASSFSANTGELFF
CDR3 DNA: TGTGCCAGCAGCTTCTCCGCGAACACCGGGGAGCTGTTTTTT

V gene: TRBV28
J gene: TRBJ1-4
D gene: NA
CDR3 length: 14
clone size: NA
CDR3 protein: CASSFKGIREKLFF
CDR3 DNA: TGTGCCAGCAGTTTTAAGGGGATTCGCGAAAAACTGTTTTTT

V gene: TRBV7-9
J gene: TRBJ2-1
D gene: NA
CDR3 length: 16
clone size: NA
CDR3 protein: CASSSLTGESYNEQFF
CDR3 DNA: TGTGCCAGCAGCTCCTTGACAGGAGAGTCCTACAATGAGCAGTTCTTC

V gene: TRBV6-1
J gene: TRBJ1-1
D gene: TRBD1
CDR3 length: 14
clone size: once
CDR3 protein: CASSRTGEIDEAFF
CDR3 DNA: TGTGCCAGCAGTAGGACAGGGGAAATCGATGAAGCTTTCTTT

V gene: TRBV6-1
J gene: TRBJ2-3
D gene: TRBD1
CDR3 length: 14
clone size: NA
CDR3 protein: CASSGTGGADTQYF
CDR3 DNA: TGTGCCAGCAGTGGGACAGGGGGCGCAGATACGCAGTATTTT

V gene: TRBV2
J gene: TRBJ1-3
D gene: NA
CDR3 length: 16
clone size: NA
CDR3 protein: CASKQGLSLSGNTIYF
CDR3 DNA: TGTGCCAGCAAGCAGGGACTGTCTTTATCTGGAAACACCATATATTTT

V gene: TRBV19
J gene: TRBJ2-1
D gene: NA
CDR3 length: 14
clone size: NA
CDR3 protein: CASSILSSYNEQFF
CDR3 DNA: TGTGCCAGTAGTATCCTGAGCTCCTACAATGAGCAGTTCTTC

V gene: TRBV27
J gene: TRBJ2-2
D gene: NA
CDR3 length: 15
clone size: once
CDR3 protein: CASSFLELDTGELFF
CDR3 DNA: TGTGCCAGCAGTTTTCTGGAGTTGGACACCGGGGAGCTGTTTTTT

V gene: TRBV11-3
J gene: TRBJ2-1
D gene: NA
CDR3 length: 15
clone size: NA
CDR3 protein: CASSSGNPVNNEQFF
CDR3 DNA: TGTGCCAGCAGCTCAGGGAACCCCGTGAACAATGAGCAGTTCTTC

V gene: TRBV4-1
J gene: TRBJ2-6
D gene: TRBD2
CDR3 length: 16
clone size: NA
CDR3 protein: CASSQGEGPGANVLTF
CDR3 DNA: TGCGCCAGCAGCCAAGGGGAGGGACCTGGGGCCAACGTCCTGACTTTC

V gene: TRBV14
J gene: TRBJ1-6
D gene: NA
CDR3 length: 14
clone size: NA
CDR3 protein: CASSQDQVISPLHF
CDR3 DNA: TGTGCCAGCAGCCAAGATCAGGTGATTTCACCCCTCCACTTT

V gene: TRBV5-6
J gene: TRBJ1-1
D gene: NA
CDR3 length: 13
clone size: NA
CDR3 protein: CASSDIMNTEAFF
CDR3 DNA: TGTGCGTCATCGGACATCATGAACACTGAAGCTTTCTTT

V gene: TRBV4-3
J gene: TRBJ2-3
D gene: TRBD1
CDR3 length: 15
clone size: NA
CDR3 protein: CASSQDGTGPDTQYF
CDR3 DNA: TGCGCCAGCAGCCAAGACGGGACAGGGCCAGATACGCAGTATTTT

V gene: TRBV4-2
J gene: TRBJ1-4
D gene: TRBD1
CDR3 length: 17
clone size: once
CDR3 protein: CASSQGGTGTLDEKLFF
CDR3 DNA: TGTGCCAGCAGCCAAGGGGGGACAGGTACTTTGGATGAAAAACTGTTTTTT

V gene: TRBV5-8
J gene: TRBJ2-1
D gene: NA
CDR3 length: 15
clone size: NA
CDR3 protein: CASSLDAGIRNEQFF
CDR3 DNA: TGTGCCAGCAGCTTGGATGCAGGGATCAGGAATGAGCAGTTCTTC